Each of the 32 T cell receptor beta chains below was sequenced from the same sample in a study of regulatory T cells. Study outcomes and limitations: In CD3G-deficient patients, conventional CD4+ T cells were enriched for hydrophobic CDR3 residues at positions 6 and 7.

Their antigens are not known. Primers: 52 TRBV forward and 13 TRBJ reverse. Sequencing used immunoSEQ multiplex PCR; TCRdb keeps in-frame clones, though not all of them. The sample consists of about 29,000 clones, 85% to 95% of them appearing once. The sample taken for sequencing was conventional CD4+ T cells sorted from blood. The receptors were sampled from a person under 35 with CD3G deficiency.

The chain carries TRBV2 and TRBJ2-5, with TRBD2 as a possible D gene (5 bases). The CDR3 spans 13 residues. Trimming pared 5 bases from V and 5 bases from J, leaving 12 bases between. The germline CDR1 and CDR2 sequences are SNHLY and FYNNEI. The CDR3 reads CASSRRTGETQYF. CDR3 sequence (DNA): TGTGCCAGCAGTCGCCGGACTGGGGAGACCCAGTACTTC. Variable domain in full (rest from reference TRBV2 and TRBJ2-5): EPEVTQTPSHQVTQMGQEVILRCVPISNHLYFYWYRQILGQKVEFLVSFYNNEISEKSEIFDDQFSVERPDGSNFTLKIRSTKLEDSAMYFCASSRRTGETQYFGPGTRLLVL.

By proportion, this clone is medium-sized. The rearrangement uses TRBV28 and TRBJ2-3; no firm D call. Germline-derived CDR1 and CDR2 are MDHEN and SYDVKM. Between the trimmed V and J ends, which lost 0 bases and 1 base, there was a span of 2 bases. CDR3 size: 13 residues. The CDR3 nucleotides read TGTGCCAGCAGTTTATGGGGCACAGATACGCAGTATTTT. It codes for CASSLWGTDTQYF.

V and J are TRBV10-3 and TRBJ2-6, with a tentative D call TRBD2 (6 bases). The CDR3 sequence is 15 residues long. Trimming shortened V by 2 bases and J by 2 bases, and 7 bases separated the two germline ends. Per the germline V gene, CDR1 is ENHRY and CDR2 is SYGVKD. CDR3 residues: CAISEGGAGANVLTF. The CDR3 DNA is TGTGCCATCAGTGAGGGAGGGGCTGGGGCCAACGTCCTGACTTTC.

This clone was observed once. The rearrangement links TRBV4-1 to TRBJ2-4, with D hard to call. The CDR3 has 15 amino acids. The V and J ends lost 0 bases and 8 bases respectively, with 14 bases between them. Germline V gene lookup returns CDR1 MGHRA and CDR2 YSYEKL. CDR3 protein: CASSQEKSPLDIQYF. The CDR3 coding sequence is TGCGCCAGCAGCCAAGAGAAAAGCCCACTGGACATTCAGTACTTC.

The table lists this clone with a count of one. The chain employs TRBV18 and TRBJ2-1; 10 bases agree with TRBD1. Germline-derived CDR1 and CDR2 are KGHSH and LQKENI. The J segment lost 16 bases and the V segment lost 2 bases, leaving 8 bases of the junction unmatched. This CDR3 region has 13 residues. CDR3 sequence reads: CASSPGFDRGLFF. The CDR3 DNA sequence: TGTGCCAGCTCACCAGGATTCGACAGGGGGCTCTTCTTC.

This chain uses TRBV6-1 with TRBJ1-2; TRBD1 matches at 11 bases. V gave up 1 base and J gave up 8 bases; unmatched junction bases: 0. Per the germline V gene, CDR1 is MNHNS and CDR2 is SASEGT. The length of the CDR3 is 13 residues. CDR3 DNA: TGTGCCAGCAGTGAAGGGACAGGGGGCGGCTACACCTTC. Its translation: CASSEGTGGGYTF.

The rearrangement joins TRBV4-1 to TRBJ2-2; D possibly uses TRBD1 or TRBD2 (5 bases each). CDR3 length equals 18 residues. Trimming removed 2 bases at V and 1 base at J, with 17 bases between. Germline V lookup: CDR1 MGHRA, CDR2 YSYEKL. CDR3 sequence (DNA): TGCGCCAGCAGCCAACTCCCGCCGGGGCACGGGAACACCGGGGAGCTGTTTTTT. Translating it yields CASSQLPPGHGNTGELFF.

This sequence joins TRBV6-1 and TRBJ1-4; 11 nucleotides match TRBD1. Germline lookup yields CDR1 MNHNS and CDR2 SASEGT. The CDR3 totals 15 residues. The J segment lost 17 bases and the V segment lost 0 bases, leaving 11 bases of the junction unmatched. The CDR3 sequence: CASSEAGLGQGGLFF. DNA for the CDR3: TGTGCCAGCAGTGAAGCGGGACTGGGACAGGGGGGACTTTTTTTT.

The CDR3 DNA reads TGCGCCAGCAGCTTGGAGGGATGGGGGAGAGAGACCCAGTACTTC. This translates into CASSLEGWGRETQYF. J is TRBJ2-5 and V is TRBV5-1; D might be TRBD1 or TRBD2, each matching 5 bases. The CDR3 spans 15 residues. The germline V gene has CDR1 SGHRS and CDR2 YFSETQ. The ends were cut back, 0 bases at V and 4 bases at J, with 13 bases in the middle.

The genes are TRBV7-3 and TRBJ2-2, with no clear D. Germline V CDR1 and CDR2: SGHTA, FQGTGA. The V end lost 0 bases, the J end lost 8 bases, and 4 bases lay between the germline ends. CDR3 length: 12 amino acids. The CDR3 reads CASSLTRGELFF. Here the CDR3 DNA reads TGTGCCAGCAGCTTAACCCGTGGGGAGCTGTTTTTT.

The rearrangement links TRBV7-9 to TRBJ1-4; weak D call: TRBD1 (6 bases). The germline V gene encodes CDR1 SEHNR and CDR2 FQNEAQ (reference sequence). Trimming stripped 2 bases from V and 8 bases from J, with 12 bases between. This CDR3 has 14 residues. The CDR3 DNA reads as TGTGCCAGCAGCTTACAAGGGGGTAGGGAAAAACTGTTTTTT. Protein product: CASSLQGGREKLFF.

The chain carries TRBV6-1 and TRBJ2-4; 7 bases agree with TRBD1. CDR3 size: 20 residues. The germline CDR1 and CDR2 sequences are MNHNS and SASEGT. Trimming removed 2 bases from V and 0 bases from J; junction bases left unmatched: 16. The CDR3 region is CASSERGQLWTRLAKNIQYF. The CDR3 nucleotides read TGTGCCAGCAGTGAACGGGGACAGCTTTGGACCCGGCTAGCCAAAAACATTCAGTACTTC.

J is TRBJ1-3 and V is TRBV7-6; 8 bases are shared with TRBD1. V was clipped by 5 bases and J by 4 bases; unmatched bases: 7. The germline V gene has CDR1 SGHVS and CDR2 FNYEAQ. The CDR3 length is 15 residues. This chain's CDR3 is CASSPSTGAGNTIYF. The CDR3 DNA follows: TGTGCCAGCAGCCCTTCGACAGGGGCCGGAAACACCATATATTTT.

The chain has TRBV18 and TRBJ1-4; D unresolved. The CDR3 is made up of 14 amino acids. Trimming cost V 3 bases and J 0 bases, with 5 bases left between them. Germline V CDR1 and CDR2: KGHSH, LQKENI. The chain's CDR3 is CASSPSATNEKLFF. The CDR3 DNA is TGTGCCAGCTCACCGTCCGCAACTAATGAAAAACTGTTTTTT.

J is TRBJ2-1 and V is TRBV19; 7 nucleotides match TRBD1. This CDR3 contains 14 residues. V lost 5 bases to trimming and J lost 15 bases; unmatched junction nucleotides: 16. Per germline, CDR1 LNHDA and CDR2 SQIVND (reference sequence). Here the CDR3 reads CASSSRTGRSVPFF. CDR3 coding DNA: TGTGCCAGTAGTTCCCGGACAGGTCGGTCCGTTCCGTTCTTC.

The CDR3 loop reads CASSPRRNEKLFF. CDR3 sequence (DNA): TGCGCCAGCAGCCCCCGGCGGAATGAAAAACTGTTTTTT. The V gene is TRBV5-1, the J gene TRBJ1-4; D gene unclear. V dropped 4 bases and J dropped 5 bases, with 9 bases sitting between them. The CDR3 length is 13 residues. CDR1 SGHRS and CDR2 YFSETQ come from the germline V gene.

The chain uses TRBV10-3 and TRBJ2-1; TRBD2 agrees at 7 bases. V shed 10 bases and J 6 bases; nucleotides not matched to a gene: 9. The CDR3 is 13 residues long. Germline lookup yields CDR1 ENHRY and CDR2 SYGVKD. CDR3 loop: CATAAGSANEQFF. In DNA form, the CDR3 reads TGTGCCACCGCAGCGGGAAGTGCCAATGAGCAGTTCTTC.

This chain joins TRBV6-6 and TRBJ1-2, with D tentatively TRBD1 (5 bases). CDR1 is MNHNY and CDR2 is SVGAGI in the germline V gene (reference sequence). The V gene lost 6 bases and the J gene lost 6 bases, with 11 bases spanning the gap. CDR3 length: 12 amino acids. CDR3: CASSRVTNGYTF. The CDR3 DNA reads as TGTGCCAGCAGCAGGGTAACAAATGGCTACACCTTC.

V usage is TRBV11-2 and J usage is TRBJ1-1, with D hard to call. Trimming took off 5 bases at V and 5 bases at J, with 9 bases between the two ends. Germline lookup yields CDR1 SGHAT and CDR2 FQNNGV. This CDR3 comprises 12 residues. Here the CDR3 reads CASSDYGTEAFF. In DNA, the CDR3 is TGTGCCAGCAGCGATTATGGGACTGAAGCTTTCTTT.

The chain uses TRBV19 and TRBJ1-2; 9 bases match TRBD1. The ends lost 6 bases at V and 7 bases at J; junction bases unmatched: 9. CDR3 length equals 14 residues. Germline assignment: CDR1 LNHDA and CDR2 SQIVND (reference sequence). CDR3 DNA: TGTGCCAGTAGCATCCGGGACAGGGTCCGTGGCTACACCTTC. It encodes CASSIRDRVRGYTF.

This chain joins TRBV28 and TRBJ1-1, with a tentative D call TRBD1 (5 bases). The CDR3 loop spans 13 amino acids. Germline V gene data show CDR1 as MDHEN and CDR2 as SYDVKM. V was clipped by 4 bases and J by 12 bases, with 18 bases between them. CDR3 bases: TGTGCCAGCAGTTCCACCGACAGATTGAACACTTTCTTT. This encodes CASSSTDRLNTFF.

Only one count was recorded for this clone. V and J are TRBV7-8 and TRBJ2-2, with 8 bases fitting TRBD2. CDR3 length: 16 amino acids. Per germline, CDR1 SGHVS and CDR2 FQNEAQ. The ends lost 4 bases at V and 2 bases at J; junction bases unmatched: 6. For the CDR3, the DNA is TGTGCCAGCAGCTCACTAGCGGCCCTAAACACCGGGGAGCTGTTTTTT. This translates into CASSSLAALNTGELFF. Full variable domain (rest looked up from reference TRBV7-8 and TRBJ2-2): GAGVSQSPRYKVAKRGQDVALRCDPISGHVSLFWYQQALGQGPEFLTYFQNEAQLDKSGLPSDRFFAERPEGSVSTLKIQRTQQEDSAVYLCASSSLAALNTGELFFGEGSRLTVL.

The chain combines TRBV5-1 with TRBJ1-1; 8 bases line up with TRBD1. V lost 5 bases, J lost 2 bases, and 11 bases stayed unmatched. CDR3 length: 16 residues. In germline, CDR1 is SGHRS, CDR2 YFSETQ. The CDR3 DNA sequence: TGCGCCAGCAGGACCATCCCAGGGGGCCTCAACACTGAAGCTTTCTTT. This encodes CASRTIPGGLNTEAFF.

The chain links TRBV10-1 to TRBJ2-7, with a weak D call TRBD2 (6 bases). Germline assignment: CDR1 WNHNN and CDR2 SYGVQD (reference sequence). The CDR3 is 11 amino acids. V lost 8 bases and J lost 5, with 10 bases in between. The CDR3 coding sequence is TGCGCCAGCTCTCGGGGGAACGAGCAGTACTTC. Translating gives CASSRGNEQYF.

This clone appeared a single time. This chain links TRBV10-3 with TRBJ2-6, with 8 bases aligning to TRBD1. CDR1 and CDR2 (germline): ENHRY, SYGVKD. With 0 bases clipped from V and 9 bases from J, the junction kept 4 bases outside the gene matches. CDR3 size: 15 residues. Written as DNA, the CDR3 is TGTGCCATCAGTGAGTCAGGGACAGGAGGCAACGTCCTGACTTTC. It specifies CAISESGTGGNVLTF.

The V gene is TRBV28, the J gene TRBJ1-2; D is possibly TRBD1 (6 bases). Germline CDR1 reads MDHEN; CDR2 reads SYDVKM. The CDR3 spans 15 residues. Trimming removed 3 bases from V and 2 bases from J, with 13 bases in between. The CDR3 sequence is CASSFAQGRNYGYTF. The CDR3, as DNA: TGTGCCAGCAGTTTCGCACAGGGTAGGAACTATGGCTACACCTTC.

In the case of this clone: Different DNA sequences within this sample yield the same CDR3. The chain has TRBV19 and TRBJ2-1; unclear D gene. The V gene lost 9 bases and the J gene lost 3 bases, with 9 bases spanning the gap. Germline lookup yields CDR1 LNHDA and CDR2 SQIVND (reference sequence). The CDR3 totals 12 residues. The CDR3 protein is CASSDRYNEQFF. CDR3 DNA sequence: TGTGCCAGCAGTGACCGCTACAATGAGCAGTTCTTC.

The V gene is TRBV11-2, the J gene TRBJ2-7; the D gene is possibly TRBD2 (6 bases). V shed 5 bases and J shed 3 bases, with 11 bases lying between them. This CDR3 comprises 13 residues. Germline V CDR1 and CDR2: SGHAT, FQNNGV. Here the CDR3 DNA reads TGTGCCAGCAGCCAGGGACTCATCTACGAGCAGTACTTC. Protein product: CASSQGLIYEQYF.

The genes are TRBV18 and TRBJ1-1; D remains ambiguous. The germline V and J ends were trimmed by 6 bases and 1 base, with 9 bases remaining between them. Germline CDR1 and CDR2: KGHSH and LQKENI. The CDR3 runs 13 residues. CDR3 amino acids: CASSGTANTEAFF. Written as DNA, the CDR3 is TGTGCCAGCTCGGGAACGGCGAACACTGAAGCTTTCTTT. Combining the CDR3 with reference TRBV18 and TRBJ1-1 gives the whole variable domain NAGVMQNPRHLVRRRGQEARLRCSPMKGHSHVYWYRQLPEEGLKFMVYLQKENIIDESGMPKERFSAEFPKEGPSILRIQQVVRGDSAAYFCASSGTANTEAFFGQGTRLTVV.

CDR3 DNA: TGTGCCAGCAGTTTGTACAAGAACACTGAAGCTTTCTTT. It encodes CASSLYKNTEAFF. The V call is TRBV28, the J call TRBJ1-1, with D unclear. The CDR3 covers 13 residues. With 3 bases removed from V and 1 base from J, the gap between germline ends came to 6 bases. The V gene's germline CDR1 is MDHEN and CDR2 SYDVKM.

This chain joins TRBV28 and TRBJ2-1; no reliable D call. Germline loops: CDR1 MDHEN, CDR2 SYDVKM. The germline V and J ends were trimmed by 5 bases and 8 bases, with 16 bases remaining between them. This CDR3 has 14 amino acids. CDR3 region: CASSQLESLHEQFF. The CDR3 DNA follows: TGTGCCAGCAGTCAACTCGAGAGTCTCCATGAGCAGTTCTTC.

The V call is TRBV7-8, the J call TRBJ2-2, with a tentative D call TRBD1 (7 bases). This CDR3 is built from 13 residues. Trimming removed 3 bases from V and 7 bases from J, with 9 bases in between. Germline V lookup: CDR1 SGHVS, CDR2 FQNEAQ. This CDR3 is CASSFQGGGELFF. The DNA for the CDR3 is TGTGCCAGCAGCTTTCAGGGGGGCGGGGAGCTGTTTTTT. Full variable domain (outside the CDR3, taken from reference TRBV7-8 and TRBJ2-2): GAGVSQSPRYKVAKRGQDVALRCDPISGHVSLFWYQQALGQGPEFLTYFQNEAQLDKSGLPSDRFFAERPEGSVSTLKIQRTQQEDSAVYLCASSFQGGGELFFGEGSRLTVL.